The rows below give T cell receptor beta chains drawn from one sample of a study of shared clonotypes between healthy human individuals. Produced via immunoSEQ multiplex PCR; TCRdb's table is partial and in-frame only. The sample includes 750,000 to 1,000,000 clones, about 91% of them seen just once. Sequencing was carried out using naive CD8+ T cells sorted from blood. Source of these receptors: a man aged 30 to 39 in good health. Each CDR3 is given with its conserved first and last residue. A D gene is named only where the DNA matches it firmly. Clone size, where shown, is once, few, many, or a class for clones that have expanded.

clone size,V gene,D gene,J gene,CDR3 protein,CDR3 DNA
once,TRBV6-5,-,TRBJ2-7,CASSSGETGSYEQYF,TGTGCCAGCAGTTCAGGTGAGACAGGCAGCTACGAGCAGTACTTC
-,TRBV29-1,TRBD2,TRBJ2-1,CSVASRGGGYNEQFF,TGCAGCGTTGCATCCCGTGGGGGAGGGTACAATGAGCAGTTCTTC
-,TRBV9,-,TRBJ2-1,CASSPRDFGSYNEQFF,TGTGCCAGCAGCCCTCGGGACTTCGGCTCCTACAATGAGCAGTTCTTC
-,TRBV7-9,TRBD2,TRBJ2-3,CASSTNKPAGVGTDTQYF,TGTGCCAGCAGCACTAACAAACCGGCGGGGGTAGGGACAGATACGCAGTATTTT
-,TRBV21-1,-,TRBJ2-3,CASSGGPLAFGTDTQYF,TGTGCCAGCAGCGGGGGGCCCCTAGCATTTGGGACAGATACGCAGTATTTT
-,TRBV7-9,TRBD2,TRBJ2-5,CASSSGPAGQETQYF,TGTGCCAGCAGCTCGGGCCCAGCGGGACAAGAGACCCAGTACTTC
-,TRBV27,-,TRBJ2-7,CASSPRPPYEQYF,TGTGCCAGCAGCCCTCGACCCCCCTACGAGCAGTACTTC
-,TRBV4-2,TRBD2,TRBJ2-7,CASSQLAGVYEQYF,TGTGCCAGCAGCCAACTAGCGGGAGTCTACGAGCAGTACTTC
-,TRBV7-9,-,TRBJ2-7,CASSLSGRYYEQYF,TGTGCCAGCAGCTTATCAGGGAGATACTACGAGCAGTACTTC
-,TRBV9,-,TRBJ2-7,CASSVHTSSYEQYF,TGTGCCAGCAGCGTCCACACCTCCTCCTACGAGCAGTACTTC
-,TRBV10-3,TRBD1,TRBJ1-4,CATSDRGPNEKLFF,TGTGCCACCTCCGACAGGGGGCCTAATGAAAAACTGTTTTTT
-,TRBV28,TRBD2,TRBJ2-1,CASSFRLAGDAYNEQFF,TGTGCCAGCAGTTTCCGACTAGCGGGAGATGCGTACAATGAGCAGTTCTTC
-,TRBV4-3,TRBD1,TRBJ2-2,CASSQDGDSTGELFF,TGCGCCAGCAGCCAAGATGGGGACAGTACCGGGGAGCTGTTTTTT
-,TRBV5-6,-,TRBJ2-7,CASSGAGYFEQYF,TGTGCCAGCAGCGGCGCAGGGTATTTCGAGCAGTACTTC
-,TRBV6-6,-,TRBJ2-7,CASSPTAHEQYF,TGTGCCAGCAGCCCGACTGCCCACGAGCAGTACTTC
-,TRBV4-3,TRBD2,TRBJ2-1,CASSQDGGLATNEQFF,TGCGCCAGCAGCCAAGATGGTGGACTAGCGACCAATGAGCAGTTCTTC
-,TRBV14,-,TRBJ1-1,CASSLGGAEAFF,TGTGCCAGCAGCCTCGGAGGCGCTGAAGCTTTCTTT
once,TRBV25-1,-,TRBJ2-6,CASSTQAGANVLTF,TGTGCCAGCAGTACACAAGCTGGGGCCAACGTCCTGACTTTC
-,TRBV27,TRBD2,TRBJ2-1,CASSSMGTSGSNEQFF,TGTGCCAGCAGCTCAATGGGGACTAGCGGGAGTAATGAGCAGTTCTTC
-,TRBV7-9,TRBD2,TRBJ2-5,CASSLVLAGTQETQYF,TGTGCCAGCAGCTTAGTACTAGCGGGGACACAAGAGACCCAGTACTTC
-,TRBV5-4,TRBD1,TRBJ2-7,CASSAGDRGSYEQYF,TGTGCCAGCAGCGCCGGGGACAGGGGGTCCTACGAGCAGTACTTC
-,TRBV6-1,-,TRBJ1-4,CASSEGTDEKLFF,TGTGCCAGCAGTGAAGGGACTGATGAAAAACTGTTTTTT
-,TRBV27,TRBD2,TRBJ2-5,CASRPGLAGETQYF,TGTGCCAGCAGACCGGGACTAGCGGGGGAGACCCAGTACTTC
-,TRBV5-1,-,TRBJ2-7,CASSLGPSSYEQYF,TGCGCCAGCAGCTTAGGGCCGAGCTCCTACGAGCAGTACTTC
once,TRBV7-9,-,TRBJ2-7,CASSHRQPPYEQYF,TGTGCCAGCAGCCATAGGCAGCCTCCCTACGAGCAGTACTTC
-,TRBV2,-,TRBJ1-1,CASSEATGFTEAFF,TGTGCCAGCAGTGAAGCAACAGGGTTCACTGAAGCTTTCTTT
-,TRBV9,-,TRBJ2-3,CASRGADTQYF,TGTGCCAGCCGTGGAGCGGATACGCAGTATTTT
-,TRBV11-2,-,TRBJ2-1,CASSLVAAYNEQFF,TGTGCCAGCAGCTTAGTAGCGGCATACAATGAGCAGTTCTTC
-,TRBV7-3,-,TRBJ2-1,CASSPGVGVEQFF,TGTGCCAGCAGTCCCGGAGTCGGGGTTGAGCAGTTCTTC
-,TRBV27,-,TRBJ2-7,CASSLGRSSYEQYF,TGTGCCAGCAGTTTAGGGCGGAGCTCCTACGAGCAGTACTTC
-,TRBV6-1,-,TRBJ2-7,CASRDTASYYEQYF,TGTGCCAGCAGAGATACCGCTAGTTATTACGAGCAGTACTTC
-,TRBV27,-,TRBJ2-7,CASSLTSGGGYEQYF,TGTGCCAGCAGTTTAACCTCCGGAGGGGGCTACGAGCAGTACTTC
-,TRBV7-6,TRBD1,TRBJ2-1,CASSTRDRVYSYNEQFF,TGTGCCAGCAGCACCCGGGACAGGGTTTATAGCTACAATGAGCAGTTCTTC
-,TRBV7-9,-,TRBJ1-2,CASSRRQTYFGGYTF,TGTGCCAGCAGCCGAAGACAGACATATTTCGGTGGCTACACCTTC
-,TRBV7-9,-,TRBJ2-7,CASSFDYYEQYF,TGTGCCAGCAGCTTCGACTACTACGAGCAGTACTTC
-,TRBV11-3,-,TRBJ2-7,CASSLDGGGYEQYF,TGTGCCAGCAGCTTAGATGGAGGGGGTTACGAGCAGTACTTC
-,TRBV4-3,TRBD2,TRBJ2-3,CASSQDRVVAGVTDTQYF,TGCGCCAGCAGCCAAGATCGCGTGGTAGCGGGGGTCACAGATACGCAGTATTTT
-,TRBV10-3,-,TRBJ1-1,CAIWDTNTEAFF,TGTGCCATCTGGGACACGAACACTGAAGCTTTCTTT
-,TRBV7-9,-,TRBJ2-7,CASSSSRKNYEQYF,TGTGCCAGCAGCAGCTCACGAAAGAACTACGAGCAGTACTTC
-,TRBV15,TRBD1,TRBJ2-6,CATNGDRDLSGANVLTF,TGTGCCACCAACGGGGACAGGGACCTCTCTGGGGCCAACGTCCTGACTTTC
-,TRBV25-1,TRBD1,TRBJ1-4,CASSDTDHRGREKLFF,TGTGCCAGCTCAGATACAGACCACAGGGGGCGAGAAAAACTGTTTTTT
-,TRBV27,-,TRBJ2-1,CASSLTSLSSYNEQFF,TGTGCCAGCAGTTTGACTAGTCTGAGCTCCTACAATGAGCAGTTCTTC